These 25 T cell receptor beta chains share one sample of origin, sequenced in a study of OX40 agonist ivuxolimab in advanced cancers. Using immunoSEQ multiplex PCR, the repertoire was profiled, and TCRdb retains in-frame clones only, with some absent. Among 45,000 to 60,000 clones, approximately 91% were seen once, and the ten largest hold roughly an eighth. The input for sequencing was CD4+ or CD8+ T cells sorted from blood, taken in a trial of the OX40 agonist ivuxolimab. Receptors originate from an adult with an advanced solid tumor such as melanoma, head and neck, liver or kidney cancer.

The chain recombines TRBV5-1 with TRBJ2-7, with D perhaps TRBD2 (6 bases). This CDR3 comprises 14 residues. Trimming removed 2 bases from V and 5 bases from J, with 14 bases in between. Per germline, CDR1 SGHRS and CDR2 YFSETQ. The CDR3 is CASSFGGAFNEQYF. For the CDR3, the DNA is TGCGCCAGCAGCTTTGGAGGGGCGTTTAACGAGCAGTACTTC.

The chain employs TRBV29-1 and TRBJ1-1; D call uncertain. Looked up from germline, CDR1 is SQVTM and CDR2 is ANQGSEA. Trimming removed 3 bases from V and 0 bases from J, with 8 bases in between. This CDR3 comprises 13 residues. The CDR3 region has the DNA TGCAGCGTTGATTTATATATGAACACTGAAGCTTTCTTT. It yields the protein CSVDLYMNTEAFF.

The chain combines TRBV5-1 with TRBJ2-3, with D perhaps matching TRBD1 or TRBD2 (5 bases each). The CDR3 has 16 amino acids. The germline gives CDR1 SGHRS, CDR2 YFSETQ. The germline V and J ends were trimmed by 3 bases and 0 bases, with 14 bases remaining between them. DNA of the CDR3: TGCGCCAGCAGCTCCCGTAAAGGGGACAGCACAGATACGCAGTATTTT. It yields the protein CASSSRKGDSTDTQYF.

The gene calls are TRBV28 and TRBJ2-5; D is perhaps TRBD2 (6 bases). The V gene lost 6 bases and the J gene lost 7 bases, with 18 bases spanning the gap. This CDR3 spans 14 amino acids. Germline values: CDR1 MDHEN, CDR2 SYDVKM. The CDR3 DNA follows: TGTGCCAGCAGGCCACCTAGCGCCGGGGGGACCCAGTACTTC. Its protein product is CASRPPSAGGTQYF. The full variable domain, with the rest looked up from reference TRBV28 and TRBJ2-5, is DVKVTQSSRYLVKRTGEKVFLECVQDMDHENMFWYRQDPGLGLRLIYFSYDVKMKEKGDIPEGYSVSREKKERFSLILESASTNQTSMYLCASRPPSAGGTQYFGPGTRLLVL.

This clone was seen more than once but under ten times. V gene TRBV5-1 combines with J gene TRBJ2-1; D perhaps matches TRBD2 (6 bases). CDR1 SGHRS and CDR2 YFSETQ come from the germline V gene. Trimming pared 1 base from V and 2 bases from J, leaving 10 bases between. CDR3 length equals 15 residues. CDR3 protein: CASSLIGSTYNEQFF. The CDR3 nucleotides read TGCGCCAGCAGCTTGATCGGGAGTACCTACAATGAGCAGTTCTTC.

The V gene is TRBV5-4, the J gene TRBJ2-7, with 8 bases lining up with TRBD2. The CDR3 contains 14 residues. The germline V gene has CDR1 SGHNT and CDR2 YYREEE (reference sequence). With 0 bases clipped from V and 7 bases from J, the junction kept 6 bases outside the gene matches. The DNA for the CDR3 is TGTGCCAGCAGCTTGGCCGGGAGGGCGGGTGAGCAGTACTTC. Translating it yields CASSLAGRAGEQYF.

This clone was counted a single time. This chain connects TRBV11-2 to TRBJ2-2; TRBD2 might be the D (6 bases). Per the germline V gene, CDR1 is SGHAT and CDR2 is FQNNGV. The CDR3 totals 16 residues. V was clipped by 5 bases and J by 6 bases, with 19 bases between them. The CDR3 spells CASSRRASGRPGELFF. The DNA for the CDR3 is TGTGCCAGCAGCCGGAGGGCCTCGGGGCGTCCCGGGGAGCTGTTTTTT. Combining the CDR3 with reference TRBV11-2 and TRBJ2-2 gives the whole variable domain EAGVAQSPRYKIIEKRQSVAFWCNPISGHATLYWYQQILGQGPKLLIQFQNNGVVDDSQLPKDRFSAERLKGVDSTLKIQPAKLEDSAVYLCASSRRASGRPGELFFGEGSRLTVL.

The rearrangement joins TRBV27 to TRBJ1-5; a possible D gene is TRBD1 (6 bases). CDR3 length: 15 residues. Trimming cost V 6 bases and J 6 bases, with 18 bases left between them. The germline CDR1 and CDR2 sequences are MNHEY and SMNVEV (reference sequence). CDR3 residues: CASSPPGTRGQPQHF. CDR3 nucleotide sequence: TGTGCCAGCAGCCCTCCCGGGACCAGGGGTCAGCCCCAGCATTTT.

The chain employs TRBV5-5 and TRBJ2-5, with a possible D match to TRBD1 (6 bases). Trimming removed 0 bases at V and 3 bases at J, with 12 bases between. CDR1 is SGHKS and CDR2 is YYEKEE in the germline V gene (reference sequence). CDR3 size: 15 residues. CDR3 sequence: CASSLVGAREETQYF. The CDR3 DNA sequence: TGTGCCAGCAGCTTGGTGGGGGCGCGAGAAGAGACCCAGTACTTC.

V and J are TRBV6-1 and TRBJ1-2; tentatively, D is TRBD1 (5 bases). This CDR3 comprises 13 residues. The ends were cut back, 5 bases at V and 7 bases at J, with 14 bases in the middle. Germline-derived CDR1 and CDR2 are MNHNS and SASEGT. CDR3 loop: CASSRGGEGGYTF. The CDR3 nucleotides are TGTGCCAGCAGTCGTGGAGGGGAGGGTGGCTACACCTTC.

This chain uses TRBV9 with TRBJ2-7; the match to TRBD2 covers 8 bases. Germline assignment: CDR1 SGDLS and CDR2 YYNGEE. Trimming took 1 base from V and 5 from J; bases not matched to a gene: 2. The CDR3 is 13 residues long. The CDR3 spells CASSVTGGHEQYF. The CDR3 nucleotides read TGTGCCAGCAGCGTAACGGGGGGGCACGAGCAGTACTTC.

This clone was seen a few times. The V call is TRBV28, the J call TRBJ2-7, with 12 bases aligning to TRBD2. Germline V gene lookup returns CDR1 MDHEN and CDR2 SYDVKM. CDR3 length: 15 residues. V lost 5 bases, J lost 3 bases, and 5 bases stayed unmatched. CDR3 DNA sequence: TGTGCCAGCAGTACTCCTAGCGGGAGGGTCTACGAGCAGTACTTC. Translated, it gives CASSTPSGRVYEQYF.

The chain couples TRBV6-5 to TRBJ2-1, with D unresolved. Germline V CDR1 and CDR2: MNHEY, SVGAGI. This CDR3 has 14 residues. Between the trimmed V and J ends, which lost 2 bases and 4 bases, there was a span of 9 bases. The CDR3 nucleotides are TGTGCCAGCAGTTACAGTGTAGAGTACAATGAGCAGTTCTTC. Translated, it gives CASSYSVEYNEQFF.

The chain combines TRBV7-9 with TRBJ1-4; D perhaps matches TRBD1 (6 bases). The CDR3 is 14 amino acids. V gave up 5 bases and J gave up 7 bases, with 14 bases separating them. CDR1 and CDR2 from the germline V gene are SEHNR and FQNEAQ (reference sequence). In DNA, the CDR3 is TGTGCCAGCAGCGCCTCGGGGGGCGGTGAAAAACTGTTTTTT. It is translated as CASSASGGGEKLFF.

The chain links TRBV11-2 to TRBJ2-7; 8 bases agree with TRBD2. Germline V lookup: CDR1 SGHAT, CDR2 FQNNGV. Trimming took 5 bases from V and 0 from J; bases not matched to a gene: 6. The CDR3 length is 15 residues. CDR3 sequence: CASSRTGTSSYEQYF. The CDR3 DNA sequence: TGTGCCAGCAGCCGAACCGGGACTAGCTCCTACGAGCAGTACTTC. Full variable domain (rest looked up from reference TRBV11-2 and TRBJ2-7): EAGVAQSPRYKIIEKRQSVAFWCNPISGHATLYWYQQILGQGPKLLIQFQNNGVVDDSQLPKDRFSAERLKGVDSTLKIQPAKLEDSAVYLCASSRTGTSSYEQYFGPGTRLTVT.

This chain uses TRBV6-1 with TRBJ2-7, with a tentative D call TRBD2 (5 bases). Germline CDR1 and CDR2: MNHNS and SASEGT. This CDR3 region has 13 residues. V shed 5 bases and J shed 7 bases, with 15 bases lying between them. CDR3 protein: CASSPGIHREQYF. CDR3 nucleotides: TGTGCCAGCAGTCCCGGGATACACCGAGAGCAGTACTTC.

The chain couples TRBV28 to TRBJ2-1; 8 bases are a match to TRBD2. With 6 bases clipped from V and 11 bases from J, the junction kept 12 bases outside the gene matches. The CDR3 extends over 14 amino acids. From germline, CDR1 is MDHEN and CDR2 SYDVKM. The CDR3 loop is CASRPFSGSWKQFF. The DNA of the CDR3 is TGTGCCAGCAGACCTTTCAGCGGGAGTTGGAAGCAGTTCTTC.

The rearrangement uses TRBV28 and TRBJ1-5; no firm D call. Germline V lookup: CDR1 MDHEN, CDR2 SYDVKM. The CDR3 covers 13 residues. V was clipped by 3 bases and J by 1 base, with 4 bases between them. This CDR3 reads CASSFLSNQPQHF. The CDR3 nucleotides are TGTGCCAGCAGTTTCTTGAGCAATCAGCCCCAGCATTTT.

The chain links TRBV21-1 to TRBJ2-6; the tabulated D call, TRBD2, remains unverified against the DNA. TRBV21-1 is given as a pseudogene. The CDR3 contains 21 residues. The CDR3 region is CASSANAPIIRLNAGANVLTF. The CDR3 region has the DNA TGTGCCAGCAGCGCAAATGCCCCTATTATCCGACTGAATGCTGGGGCCAACGTCCTGACTTTC.

The CDR3 sequence: CASSEERDEQYF. In nucleotides, the CDR3 is TGTGCCAGCAGTGAAGAACGGGACGAGCAGTACTTC. The chain is built from TRBV6-5 and TRBJ2-7, with D hard to call. Looked up from germline, CDR1 is MNHEY and CDR2 is SVGAGI. The CDR3 loop spans 12 amino acids. Trimming removed 5 bases from V and 5 bases from J, with 10 bases in between.

CDR3 sequence reads: CASSPSTGRSNEQYF. Here the CDR3 DNA reads TGTGCCAGCTCGCCGTCTACAGGTCGTAGCAACGAGCAGTACTTC. V is TRBV18 and J is TRBJ2-7, with D possibly TRBD1 on 5 matching bases. Germline V CDR1 and CDR2: KGHSH, LQKENI. This CDR3 has 15 residues. V dropped 6 bases and J dropped 5 bases, with 20 bases sitting between them. Variable domain in full (rest from reference TRBV18 and TRBJ2-7): NAGVMQNPRHLVRRRGQEARLRCSPMKGHSHVYWYRQLPEEGLKFMVYLQKENIIDESGMPKERFSAEFPKEGPSILRIQQVVRGDSAAYFCASSPSTGRSNEQYFGPGTRLTVT.

The chain couples TRBV7-9 to TRBJ2-3; the match to TRBD1 covers 9 bases. Germline CDR1 SEHNR, CDR2 FQNEAQ (reference sequence). This CDR3 region has 16 residues. V trimming: 5 bases; J trimming: 8 bases; junction bases outside the gene matches: 14. CDR3 DNA: TGTGCCAGCAGCGCATCCGGGACAGGGAGAGGGGCTACGCAGTATTTT. This sequence encodes CASSASGTGRGATQYF.

This sequence joins TRBV5-1 and TRBJ1-4; TRBD1 might be the D (5 bases). V shed 4 bases and J shed 6 bases, with 13 bases lying between them. The V gene's germline CDR1 is SGHRS and CDR2 YFSETQ. The CDR3 loop spans 14 amino acids. This CDR3 reads CASSDAQGDEKLFF. The DNA for the CDR3 is TGCGCCAGCAGCGACGCCCAGGGTGATGAAAAACTGTTTTTT. Full variable domain (missing parts from reference TRBV5-1 and TRBJ1-4): KAGVTQTPRYLIKTRGQQVTLSCSPISGHRSVSWYQQTPGQGLQFLFEYFSETQRNKGNFPGRFSGRQFSNSRSEMNVSTLELGDSALYLCASSDAQGDEKLFFGSGTQLSVL.

V is TRBV4-1 and J is TRBJ2-7; 8 positions match TRBD2. In germline, CDR1 is MGHRA, CDR2 YSYEKL. CDR3 length: 16 amino acids. V was clipped by 6 bases and J by 3 bases; unmatched bases: 13. In DNA form, the CDR3 reads TGCGCCAGCAGGCCTGTTCGGGGGGGGAAACGCTACGAGCAGTACTTC. It yields the protein CASRPVRGGKRYEQYF.

V is TRBV21-1 and J is TRBJ2-5; TRBD1, the table's D call, was not compared with the DNA. The end of the DNA is better explained by TRBJ2-7, so the J call may be wrong. TRBV21-1 is shown as a pseudogene. This CDR3 is built from 14 residues. The CDR3 nucleotides read TGTGCCAGCAAAGTAAGGACAGGGGCCTACGAGCAGTACTTC. Translated, it gives CASKVRTGAYEQYF.